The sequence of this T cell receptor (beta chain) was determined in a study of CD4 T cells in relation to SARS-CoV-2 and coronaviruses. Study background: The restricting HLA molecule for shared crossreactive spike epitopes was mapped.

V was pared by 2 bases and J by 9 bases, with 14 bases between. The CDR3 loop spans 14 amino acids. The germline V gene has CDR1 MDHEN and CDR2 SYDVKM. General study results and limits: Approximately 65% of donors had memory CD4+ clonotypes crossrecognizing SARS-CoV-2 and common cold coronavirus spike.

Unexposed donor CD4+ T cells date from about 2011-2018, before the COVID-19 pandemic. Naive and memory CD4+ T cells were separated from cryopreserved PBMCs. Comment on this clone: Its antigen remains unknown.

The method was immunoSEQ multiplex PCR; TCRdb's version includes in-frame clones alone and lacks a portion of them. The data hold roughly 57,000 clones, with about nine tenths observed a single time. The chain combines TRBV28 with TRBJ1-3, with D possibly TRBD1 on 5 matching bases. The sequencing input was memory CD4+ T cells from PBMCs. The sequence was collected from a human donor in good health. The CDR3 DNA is TGTGCCAGCAGTTTAGGGGGATCAGTCGTCACCATATATTTT. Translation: CASSLGGSVVTIYF.